The 25 T cell receptor beta chains presented below share a single source sample, sequenced in a study of blood T cell repertoires in COVID-19. TCRdb's table, derived via immunoSEQ multiplex PCR, lists solely in-frame clones and lacks some. The data contain 200,000 to 250,000 clones, about 85% of them singletons. Specimen: peripheral blood. The receptors shown here come from a woman aged 45-65 years with COVID-19, enrolled during active disease.

This rearrangement joins TRBV29-1 to TRBJ1-2; D perhaps matches TRBD1 (6 bases). Germline V gene lookup returns CDR1 SQVTM and CDR2 ANQGSEA. V was cut by 3 bases and J by 0 bases, with 14 bases left in between. The CDR3 runs to 15 residues. Written as DNA, the CDR3 is TGCAGCGTTGATCAGACAGGACCTTCTAACTATGGCTACACCTTC. This encodes CSVDQTGPSNYGYTF. Based on the CDR3 plus reference TRBV29-1 and TRBJ1-2, the full variable domain is SAVISQKPSRDICQRGTSLTIQCQVDSQVTMMFWYRQQPGQSLTLIATANQGSEATYESGFVIDKFPISRPNLTFSTLTVSNMSPEDSSIYLCSVDQTGPSNYGYTFGSGTRLTVV.

The rearrangement uses TRBV21-1 and TRBJ2-5; the table calls TRBD1, which could not be checked here. TRBV21-1 is shown as a pseudogene. CDR3 size: 18 residues. In nucleotides, the CDR3 is TGTGCCAGCAGCAAAATAAGTCCTGAGACAGGGGAACAAGAGACCCAGTACTTC. Protein: CASSKISPETGEQETQYF.

This chain joins TRBV5-4 and TRBJ1-2, with 9 nucleotides matching TRBD1. V lost 3 bases to trimming and J lost 3 bases; unmatched junction nucleotides: 3. The CDR3 length is 14 residues. Germline V gene sequence: CDR1 SGHNT, CDR2 YYREEE (reference sequence). The CDR3 nucleotides read TGTGCCAGCAGCTGGGACAGGGACCACTATGGCTACACCTTC. Its translation: CASSWDRDHYGYTF.

The chain is built from TRBV2 and TRBJ1-4; a possible D gene is TRBD1 (6 bases). Trimming left V 6 bases short and J 4 bases short, with 15 bases between. The germline V gene encodes CDR1 SNHLY and CDR2 FYNNEI. The CDR3 loop spans 15 amino acids. CDR3 DNA sequence: TGTGCCAGCAGAGAACGGACAGAGTTTAATGAAAAACTGTTTTTT. Translating it yields CASRERTEFNEKLFF. The full variable domain, its missing parts supplied by reference TRBV2 and TRBJ1-4, is EPEVTQTPSHQVTQMGQEVILRCVPISNHLYFYWYRQILGQKVEFLVSFYNNEISEKSEIFDDQFSVERPDGSNFTLKIRSTKLEDSAMYFCASRERTEFNEKLFFGSGTQLSVL.

CDR3: CASPRLVSYEQYV. In DNA, the CDR3 is TGTGCCAGCCCCAGACTAGTTTCCTACGAGCAGTACGTC. The J gene is TRBJ2-7, the V gene TRBV27; tentative D call: TRBD2 (6 bases). The CDR3 is 13 residues long. The germline CDR1 and CDR2 sequences are MNHEY and SMNVEV (reference sequence). V lost 8 bases and J 1 base, leaving 12 bases between the germline ends.

J is TRBJ1-1 and V is TRBV19, with a tentative D call TRBD1 (5 bases). The CDR3 has 17 amino acids. CDR1 is LNHDA, CDR2 SQIVND, per germline (reference sequence). V dropped 3 bases and J dropped 1 base, with 18 bases sitting between them. The CDR3 DNA is TGTGCCAGTAGTATGCCCCCCCGACAGTGGGGGAACACTGAAGCTTTCTTT. It encodes CASSMPPRQWGNTEAFF.

The V gene is TRBV10-2, the J gene TRBJ2-1; TRBD1 matches 10 bases. With 6 bases clipped from V and 6 bases from J, the junction kept 11 bases outside the gene matches. The CDR3 runs 16 residues. Per the germline V gene, CDR1 is WSHSY and CDR2 is SAAADI. CDR3 in amino acids: CASRPTDRGLPNEQFF. CDR3 sequence (DNA): TGCGCCAGCAGGCCCACTGACAGGGGGCTCCCCAATGAGCAGTTCTTC.

The chain recombines TRBV7-2 with TRBJ1-2, with 11 bases lining up with TRBD1. With V trimmed by 5 bases and J by 2 bases, 7 bases remained unmatched. CDR1 is SGHTA and CDR2 is FQGNSA in the germline V gene. This CDR3 is 16 amino acids long. The CDR3 region has the DNA TGTGCCAGCAGCCCTAGTGGGGACAGGGGGAACTATGGCTACACCTTC. It codes for CASSPSGDRGNYGYTF.

This clone has a single count. The chain recombines TRBV9 with TRBJ1-2, with a possible D match to TRBD1 (5 bases). The germline CDR1 and CDR2 sequences are SGDLS and YYNGEE. CDR3 size: 13 residues. V was shortened by 7 bases and J by 4 bases, with 14 bases between the two germline ends. The chain's CDR3 is CASRDGAGYGYTF. The CDR3, as DNA: TGTGCCAGCCGAGATGGGGCTGGCTATGGCTACACCTTC.

This chain uses TRBV11-3 with TRBJ2-4, with D possibly being TRBD2 (7 bases). The germline CDR1 and CDR2 sequences are SGHNT and YENEEA. With 5 bases removed from V and 6 bases from J, the gap between germline ends came to 14 bases. The CDR3 runs to 14 residues. In DNA, the CDR3 is TGTGCCAGCAGCATCGGGGGGCAGGGAAACATTCAGTACTTC. Translating it yields CASSIGGQGNIQYF.

The chain carries TRBV7-3 and TRBJ1-1; D possibly corresponds to TRBD1 (5 bases). This CDR3 has 13 amino acids. From germline, CDR1 is SGHTA and CDR2 FQGTGA. V was cut by 5 bases and J by 3 bases, with 10 bases left in between. In nucleotides, the CDR3 is TGTGCCAGCAGCCTATCCAGGGACACTGAAGCTTTCTTT. Its protein is CASSLSRDTEAFF.

The J gene is TRBJ2-2, the V gene TRBV3-1 (or the pseudogene TRBV3-2); 11 bases are a match to TRBD2. The CDR3 is 16 amino acids. With V trimmed by 0 bases and J by 5 bases, 2 bases remained unmatched. Per the germline V gene, CDR1 is LGHDT and CDR2 is YNNKEL (reference sequence). The CDR3: CASSQEGLAVTGELFF. In DNA, the CDR3 is TGTGCCAGCAGCCAAGAGGGACTAGCGGTTACCGGGGAGCTGTTTTTT.

This CDR3 reads CASSIPGTNTEAFF. The CDR3 nucleotides read TGTGCCAGCAGTATACCGGGGACAAACACTGAAGCTTTCTTT. The V gene is TRBV6-5, the J gene TRBJ1-1, with a weak D call TRBD1 (6 bases). Germline V gene sequence: CDR1 MNHEY, CDR2 SVGAGI. The CDR3 is 14 residues long. Trimming pared 5 bases from V and 2 bases from J, leaving 12 bases between.

The chain employs TRBV4-1 and TRBJ2-3, with D possibly being TRBD2 (7 bases). Per the germline V gene, CDR1 is MGHRA and CDR2 is YSYEKL. The CDR3 covers 15 residues. Trimming pared 0 bases from V and 1 base from J, leaving 8 bases between. CDR3 in amino acids: CASSQEGGRTDTQYF. The DNA for the CDR3 is TGCGCCAGCAGCCAAGAGGGGGGGCGCACAGATACGCAGTATTTT.

This clone was observed a handful of times. The chain joins TRBV2 to TRBJ2-2, with 7 bases fitting TRBD1. With 4 bases clipped from V and 4 bases from J, the junction kept 6 bases outside the gene matches. The V gene's germline CDR1 is SNHLY and CDR2 FYNNEI. This CDR3 is 15 amino acids long. The CDR3 spells CASSALGGGTGELFF. Here the CDR3 DNA reads TGTGCCAGCAGTGCATTAGGGGGCGGCACCGGGGAGCTGTTTTTT.

This rearrangement joins TRBV13 to TRBJ1-2, with D possibly TRBD1 on 6 matching bases. The germline V gene has CDR1 PRHDT and CDR2 FYEKMQ (reference sequence). The CDR3 sequence is 14 residues long. V dropped 5 bases and J dropped 4 bases, with 14 bases sitting between them. DNA for the CDR3: TGTGCCAGCAGCGGGAAGAGACAGGTCTATGGCTACACCTTC. Protein product: CASSGKRQVYGYTF.

This clone turned up a few times. This sequence joins TRBV6-2 or TRBV6-3 and TRBJ1-5; D is perhaps TRBD1 (6 bases). CDR1 MNHEY and CDR2 SVGEGT come from the germline V gene. CDR3 size: 13 residues. V was clipped by 6 bases and J by 5 bases, with 11 bases between them. DNA of the CDR3: TGTGCCAGCAGCAACAGGGCGGATCAGCCCCAGCATTTT. Its translation: CASSNRADQPQHF.

This clone was detected a few times. This chain connects TRBV11-2 to TRBJ1-4, with D unresolved. Trimming pared 3 bases from V and 8 bases from J, leaving 4 bases between. The germline gives CDR1 SGHAT, CDR2 FQNNGV. This CDR3 region has 11 residues. CDR3 in DNA: TGTGCCAGCAGCTTCGGGGAAAAACTGTTTTTT. Protein product: CASSFGEKLFF.

V is TRBV5-1 and J is TRBJ2-2, with a possible D match to TRBD1 (6 bases). Trimming stripped 5 bases from V and 4 bases from J, with 15 bases between. Germline CDR1 reads SGHRS; CDR2 reads YFSETQ. This CDR3 region has 15 residues. The CDR3 is CASRLGAAGTGELFF. The CDR3 DNA sequence: TGCGCCAGCAGACTGGGGGCGGCTGGCACCGGGGAGCTGTTTTTT.

This clone was observed once. This sequence joins TRBV2 and TRBJ1-2; tentatively, D is TRBD1 (5 bases). In germline, CDR1 is SNHLY, CDR2 FYNNEI. This CDR3 has 15 amino acids. Between the trimmed V and J ends, which lost 10 bases and 5 bases, there was a span of 23 bases. The CDR3 DNA follows: TGTGCCACCAGCCGCGAGCAGGGACTATCTTATGGCTACACCTTC. This translates into CATSREQGLSYGYTF.

The V gene is TRBV30, the J gene TRBJ2-6; D perhaps matches TRBD1 (5 bases). Germline V CDR1 and CDR2: GTSNPN, SVGIG (reference sequence). This CDR3 has 19 residues. Trimming took 0 bases from V and 0 from J, leaving 18 bases between them. CDR3 protein: CAWSVRWGRSYSGANVLTF. The CDR3 nucleotides are TGTGCCTGGAGTGTAAGGTGGGGCAGGTCCTACTCTGGGGCCAACGTCCTGACTTTC.

The chain carries TRBV7-8 and TRBJ1-2, with a tentative D call TRBD1 (6 bases). The germline V and J ends were trimmed by 0 bases and 7 bases, with 15 bases remaining between them. CDR3 length: 15 amino acids. Germline CDR1 reads SGHVS; CDR2 reads FQNEAQ. The CDR3 sequence: CASSLADSRGSGYTF. The CDR3 DNA follows: TGTGCCAGCAGCTTAGCGGATTCCAGGGGTTCTGGCTACACCTTC.

This chain uses TRBV5-1 with TRBJ2-3; D perhaps matches TRBD1 (5 bases). V lost 0 bases and J lost 7, with 9 bases in between. CDR3 length equals 13 residues. The germline gives CDR1 SGHRS, CDR2 YFSETQ. CDR3 bases: TGCGCCAGCAGCTTGGAGGGGTTGAATACGCAGTATTTT. This sequence encodes CASSLEGLNTQYF. The variable domain in full, completed from reference TRBV5-1 and TRBJ2-3, reads KAGVTQTPRYLIKTRGQQVTLSCSPISGHRSVSWYQQTPGQGLQFLFEYFSETQRNKGNFPGRFSGRQFSNSRSEMNVSTLELGDSALYLCASSLEGLNTQYFGPGTRLTVL.

The gene calls are TRBV19 and TRBJ1-2, with D unclear. V was clipped by 2 bases and J by 0 bases, with 4 bases between them. Germline CDR1 reads LNHDA; CDR2 reads SQIVND (reference sequence). The CDR3 sequence is 13 residues long. CDR3 amino acids: CASSITSNYGYTF. CDR3 nucleotide sequence: TGTGCCAGTAGTATAACATCTAACTATGGCTACACCTTC.

The chain carries TRBV5-1 and TRBJ1-1; D is ambiguous. Germline lookup yields CDR1 SGHRS and CDR2 YFSETQ. Trimming took off 0 bases at V and 3 bases at J, with 6 bases between the two ends. The CDR3 length is 13 residues. The CDR3 region is CASSLVPDTEAFF. The CDR3 nucleotides read TGCGCCAGCAGCTTGGTCCCGGACACTGAAGCTTTCTTT.